The table lists the clone carrying this T cell receptor (beta chain) with a few counts. What it recognizes is unknown. This entry is derived from a study of response to subunit inactivated influenza vaccine. Study results and caveats: New T cells are recruited in small numbers by each seasonal influenza vaccination, according to the authors' suggestion.

One entry per CDR3 protein, called by TCRdb with MiXCR from the RT-PCR reads. The sample has roughly 570,000 distinct CDR3 sequences, 10% to 15% seen once. The CDR3 is 14 amino acids. CDR1 is SGHDT and CDR2 is YYEEEE in the germline V gene. V dropped 6 bases and J dropped 6; count of bases not matched to a gene: 9. V gene TRBV5-6 combines with J gene TRBJ2-3; 8 nucleotides agree with TRBD1. The TCR comes from a man aged 50-60 years who received an inactivated influenza vaccine. Specimen: PBMCs from blood, collected about 40 days after vaccination. The CDR3 spells CASNRDRLQDTQYF. CDR3 DNA: TGTGCCAGCAACCGGGACAGGTTGCAGGATACGCAGTATTTT. Using reference TRBV5-6 and TRBJ2-3 for the parts outside the CDR3, the full variable domain is DAGVTQSPTHLIKTRGQQVTLRCSPKSGHDTVSWYQQALGQGPQFIFQYYEEEERQRGNFPDRFSGHQFPNYSSELNVNALLLGDSALYLCASNRDRLQDTQYFGPGTRLTVL.